The 2 T cell receptor beta chains below all came from one sample that was sequenced in a study of T cells in Graves' hyperthyroidism and ophthalmopathy. From RNA transcripts, TCR beta CDR3 regions were amplified. The HTBI primer set was used in a first-round RT-PCR of the TCR CDR3. Each CDR3 protein gets one entry after TCRdb re-called the multiplex PCR reads with MiXCR. The repertoire holds approximately 690,000 distinct CDR3 sequences, with more than 14% as singletons. The source material was blood. The receptors were gathered from a woman between 50 and 59 years old with Graves' ophthalmopathy.

This clonotype was seen a few times. The chain recombines TRBV6-1 with TRBJ1-1, with D possibly matching TRBD1 (5 bases). The V gene's germline CDR1 is MNHNS and CDR2 SASEGT. V was trimmed by 6 bases and J by 6 bases, leaving 17 bases between them. This CDR3 has 14 amino acids. CDR3 nucleotides: TGTGCCAGCAGACGTCGAGGGGTCCCTTCTGAAGCTTTCTTT. This translates into CASRRRGVPSEAFF.

This clonotype has at least ten counts. The chain is built from TRBV9 and TRBJ2-1; D is perhaps TRBD1 (6 bases). CDR3 length equals 14 residues. Germline CDR1 SGDLS, CDR2 YYNGEE. The germline V and J ends were trimmed by 0 bases and 13 bases, with 17 bases remaining between them. The CDR3 DNA reads TGTGCCAGCAGCGTAGCGAGCGACAGGTCGGGTCAGTTCTTC. Translating gives CASSVASDRSGQFF. The variable domain in full, completed from reference TRBV9 and TRBJ2-1, reads DSGVTQTPKHLITATGQRVTLRCSPRSGDLSVYWYQQSLDQGLQFLIQYYNGEERAKGNILERFSAQQFPDLHSELNLSSLELGDSALYFCASSVASDRSGQFFGPGTRLTVL.